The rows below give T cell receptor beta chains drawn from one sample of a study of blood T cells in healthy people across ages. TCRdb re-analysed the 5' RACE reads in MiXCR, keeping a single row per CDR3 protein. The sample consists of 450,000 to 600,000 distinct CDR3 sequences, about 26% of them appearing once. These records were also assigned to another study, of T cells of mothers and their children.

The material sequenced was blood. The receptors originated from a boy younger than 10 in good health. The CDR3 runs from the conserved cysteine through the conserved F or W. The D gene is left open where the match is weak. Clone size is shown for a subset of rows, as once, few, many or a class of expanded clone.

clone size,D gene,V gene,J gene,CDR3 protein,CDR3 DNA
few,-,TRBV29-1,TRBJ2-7,CSVDDGNYEQYF,TGCAGCGTTGACGACGGTAACTACGAGCAGTACTTC
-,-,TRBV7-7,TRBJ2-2,CASSRDPGKWLSGELFF,TGTGCTAGCAGCCGCGACCCAGGGAAATGGTTATCCGGGGAGCTGTTTTTT
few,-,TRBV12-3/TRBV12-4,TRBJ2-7,CASSLESPSQQSAYEQYF,TGTGCCAGCAGTTTAGAGTCTCCCTCCCAACAATCAGCCTACGAGCAGTACTTC
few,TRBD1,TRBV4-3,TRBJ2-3,CASSQRAYRGTDTQYF,TGCGCCAGCAGCCAAAGGGCGTACAGGGGGACAGATACGCAGTATTTT
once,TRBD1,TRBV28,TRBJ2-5,CASSSLTYRGMQYF,TGTGCCAGCAGTTCACTTACCTACAGGGGGATGCAGTACTTC
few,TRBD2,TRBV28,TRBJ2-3,CASTDLSGTSKDTQYF,TGTGCCAGCACCGACTTGTCCGGGACTAGTAAAGATACGCAGTATTTT
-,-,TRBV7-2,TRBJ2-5,CASSLARNQETQYF,TGTGCCAGCAGCTTAGCACGTAACCAAGAGACCCAGTACTTC
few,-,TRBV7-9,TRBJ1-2,CASSPPGPRPNYGYTF,TGTGCCAGCAGTCCACCGGGACCGAGACCTAACTATGGCTACACCTTC
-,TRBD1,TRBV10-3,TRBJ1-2,CAIRPDSTGTSGYTF,TGTGCCATCAGGCCAGATTCGACAGGGACCAGTGGCTACACCTTC
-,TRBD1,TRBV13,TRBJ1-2,CASSHRGTSRGGYTF,TGTGCCAGCAGCCACAGGGGGACATCCCGTGGTGGCTACACCTTC
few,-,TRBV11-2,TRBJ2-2,CASSSGDRYNSNTGELFF,TGTGCCAGCAGCTCCGGGGACCGATACAACTCGAACACCGGGGAGCTGTTTTTT
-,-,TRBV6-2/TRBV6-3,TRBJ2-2,CASSYPRVPDTGELFF,TGTGCCAGCAGTTACCCGCGGGTCCCTGACACCGGGGAGCTGTTTTTT
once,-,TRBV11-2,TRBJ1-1,CASTPGVGGVKAFF,TGTGCCAGCACCCCAGGGGTAGGGGGGGTTAAAGCTTTCTTT
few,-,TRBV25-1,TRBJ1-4,CASSETATTNEKLFF,TGTGCCAGCAGTGAAACAGCAACAACTAATGAAAAACTGTTTTTT
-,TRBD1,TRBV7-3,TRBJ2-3,CASSLGGQQDTQYF,TGTGCCAGCAGCTTAGGGGGACAGCAAGATACGCAGTATTTT
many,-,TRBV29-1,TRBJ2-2,CSVVVGHNTGELFF,TGCAGCGTTGTAGTGGGCCATAACACCGGGGAGCTGTTTTTT
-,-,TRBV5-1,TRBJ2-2,CASREWDTGELFF,TGCGCCAGCAGGGAATGGGACACCGGGGAGCTGTTTTTT
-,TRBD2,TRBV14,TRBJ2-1,CASSPTGGPGNEQFF,TGTGCCAGCAGCCCGACGGGAGGGCCGGGGAATGAGCAGTTCTTC
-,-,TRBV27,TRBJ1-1,CASSPPGLSSSNTEAFF,TGTGCCAGCAGTCCTCCGGGACTCAGCTCGTCTAACACTGAAGCTTTCTTT
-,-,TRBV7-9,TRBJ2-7,CASGGGRRDYEQYF,TGTGCCAGCGGTGGGGGGAGGAGGGACTACGAGCAGTACTTC
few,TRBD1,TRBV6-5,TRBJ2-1,CTSSAGTANNEQFF,TGTACCAGCAGTGCCGGGACAGCTAACAATGAGCAGTTCTTC
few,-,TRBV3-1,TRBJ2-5,CASSQDPGFAEQYF,TGTGCCAGCAGCCAAGATCCGGGTTTTGCGGAGCAGTACTTC